The clone carrying this T cell receptor (beta chain) was picked up one time. The sample is drawn from a study of radiotherapy plus CTLA-4 blockade in lung cancer. The repertoire was sequenced with immunoSEQ multiplex PCR; TCRdb's copy has only in-frame clones and lacks some. The table records tens of thousands of clones, more than 60% of them present only once. The CDR3 spans 15 residues. The V and J ends lost 4 bases and 12 bases, in that order; junction bases with no gene match: 13. Germline V gene lookup returns CDR1 SNHLY and CDR2 FYNNEI. The chain has TRBV2 and TRBJ2-5, with 11 bases aligning to TRBD2. The sample consisted of peripheral blood, taken from a patient treated with radiotherapy plus ipilimumab. This receptor was identified in a human donor with non-small cell lung cancer who had a complete response to radiotherapy plus ipilimumab. In DNA form, the CDR3 reads TGTGCCAGCAGTGCCCGACTAGCGGGGACCCTTCAGGAGTACTTC. Translation gives CASSARLAGTLQEYF.